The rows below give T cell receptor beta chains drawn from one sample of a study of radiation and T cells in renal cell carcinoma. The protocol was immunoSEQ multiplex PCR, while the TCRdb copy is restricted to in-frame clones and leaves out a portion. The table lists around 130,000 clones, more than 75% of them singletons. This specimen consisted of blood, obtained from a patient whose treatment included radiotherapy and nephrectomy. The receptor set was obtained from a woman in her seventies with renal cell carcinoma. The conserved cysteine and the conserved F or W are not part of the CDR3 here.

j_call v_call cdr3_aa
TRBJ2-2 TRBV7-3 ASSLKAGNTGELF
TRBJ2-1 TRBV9 ASSAGQGFEQF
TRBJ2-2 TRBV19 ASSLSDRWTGELF
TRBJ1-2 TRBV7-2 ASSLERSNYGYT
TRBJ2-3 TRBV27 ASSRGTSGGGYENTQY
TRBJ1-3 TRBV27 ASRRSGHQGNTIY
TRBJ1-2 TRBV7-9 ASSHLGDYGYT
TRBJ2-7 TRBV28 ASSRFPGQNYEQY
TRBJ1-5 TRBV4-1 ASSQVVGFNQPQH
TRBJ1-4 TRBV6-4 ASAEQGGEKLF
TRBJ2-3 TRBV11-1 ASSAWMGDTQY
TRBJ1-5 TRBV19 ASTKNWDRGFQPQH
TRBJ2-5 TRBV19 ARIGAGGFETQY
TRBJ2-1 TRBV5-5 ASSRGQGASYNEQF
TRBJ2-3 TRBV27 ASSFPGPTDTQY
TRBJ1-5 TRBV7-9 ASSLVLGQPQH
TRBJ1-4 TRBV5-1 ASSLEAGGTNEKLF
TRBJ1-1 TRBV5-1 ASSFSHPRDRGAF
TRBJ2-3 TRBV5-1 ASSASPHSGDTQY
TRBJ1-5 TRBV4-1 ASSQDPGTGSQPQH
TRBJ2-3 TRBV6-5 ASSYEGAQY
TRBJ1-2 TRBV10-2 ASSEAGGARLG
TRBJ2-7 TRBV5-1 ASSLEAKISNYEQY
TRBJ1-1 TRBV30 AWRREMRNTEAF
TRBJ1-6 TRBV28 ASSLGGGRSPLH